This record concerns one T cell receptor (beta chain) sequence. As yet, its antigen is unknown. Using immunoSEQ multiplex PCR, the repertoire was profiled, and TCRdb retains in-frame clones only, with some absent. The table lists under 50,000 clones, approximately 88% of them singletons. This sample was taken from a study of PD-1 blockade in mismatch repair-deficient tumors. Findings of the study overall: After pembrolizumab, tumor-resident clones rose rapidly, then generally contracted before radiologic responses.

The length of the CDR3 is 16 residues. The V gene lost 2 bases and the J gene lost 5 bases, with 18 bases spanning the gap. CDR1 MNHEY and CDR2 SVGAGI come from the germline V gene. TCR sequencing covered a few patients who responded to pembrolizumab. Specimen: PBMCs, collected about 40 weeks after starting pembrolizumab. The TCR comes from an adult with mismatch repair-deficient cancer. The genes are TRBV6-5 and TRBJ1-1, with D possibly TRBD1 on 6 matching bases. CDR3: CASSYPRRGGGTEAFF. CDR3 DNA: TGTGCCAGCAGTTACCCGAGGCGGGGGGGCGGTACTGAAGCTTTCTTT.